These T cell receptor beta chains were read from a single sample in a study of Graves' ophthalmopathy and Graves' hyperthyroidism. In TCRdb, the multiplex PCR reads were re-called with MiXCR into one record per CDR3 protein. The sample gives just over 400,000 distinct CDR3 sequences, roughly 21% of which show up once; around 3.1% is in the top ten. Sequenced material: peripheral blood. These receptors were taken from a woman under 30 with stable Graves' hyperthyroidism. CDR3s include the opening cysteine and the closing phenylalanine or tryptophan. A D gene is named only where the DNA matches it firmly. Expanded clones are given a class, and other clones once, few, many or no size at all.

J,D,size,V,CDR3,DNA
TRBJ2-7,TRBD1,many,TRBV2,CASRGTGNTYEQYF,TGTGCCAGCAGGGGGACAGGGAATACCTACGAGCAGTACTTC
TRBJ2-5,TRBD2,-,TRBV7-8,CASSSPAGTSGQETQYF,TGTGCCAGCAGCTCACCGGCGGGGACTAGCGGGCAAGAGACCCAGTACTTC
TRBJ1-3,-,many,TRBV10-2,CASRNGGSGNTIYF,TGCGCCAGCAGAAACGGGGGCTCTGGAAACACCATATATTTT
TRBJ1-3,-,many,TRBV7-9,CASIDSRSSGNTIYF,TGTGCCAGCATCGACTCACGGAGCTCTGGAAACACCATATATTTT
TRBJ2-7,-,-,TRBV28,CASSKDNSYEQYF,TGTGCCAGCAGTAAAGACAATAGCTACGAGCAGTACTTC
TRBJ1-1,-,few,TRBV29-1,CSVEGGSDTEAFF,TGCAGCGTTGAAGGGGGCTCGGACACTGAAGCTTTCTTT
TRBJ2-5,TRBD1,-,TRBV24-1,CATSDPRGRGETQYF,TGTGCCACCAGTGACCCCAGGGGGCGCGGAGAGACCCAGTACTTC
TRBJ2-7,TRBD1,many,TRBV12-3/TRBV12-4,CASNRGLSYEQYF,TGTGCCAGTAACAGGGGGCTGTCCTACGAGCAGTACTTC
TRBJ1-1,-,many,TRBV28,CASSLILKTEAFF,TGTGCCAGCAGTTTGATCCTTAAGACTGAAGCTTTCTTT
TRBJ1-5,-,-,TRBV18,CASSPRLSEPQHF,TGTGCCAGCTCACCCAGACTGTCGGAGCCCCAGCATTTT
TRBJ1-1,-,-,TRBV20-1,CSAREISEAFF,TGCAGTGCTAGGGAGATCAGTGAAGCTTTCTTT
TRBJ1-1,TRBD1,many,TRBV12-3/TRBV12-4,CASSPTGDSTEAFF,TGTGCCAGCAGTCCCACAGGGGATTCCACTGAAGCTTTCTTT
TRBJ2-5,TRBD2,many,TRBV11-2,CASSFLGLAGVGETQYF,TGTGCCAGCAGCTTTTTGGGACTAGCGGGAGTTGGAGAGACCCAGTACTTC
TRBJ2-5,TRBD2,many,TRBV27,CASSYTSGTQETQYF,TGTGCCAGCAGTTACACTAGCGGAACCCAAGAGACCCAGTACTTC
TRBJ2-5,-,-,TRBV9,CASSVEWGAWETQYF,TGTGCCAGCAGCGTAGAATGGGGGGCGTGGGAGACCCAGTACTTC
TRBJ2-2,TRBD2,many,TRBV5-1,CASSLGTSGSGELFF,TGCGCCAGCAGCTTGGGCACTAGCGGAAGCGGGGAGCTGTTTTTT
TRBJ1-6,-,many,TRBV28,CASTPGGASSPLHF,TGTGCCAGCACCCCCGGAGGGGCGAGTTCACCCCTCCACTTT
TRBJ1-1,-,-,TRBV18,CASSSGGAGLNTEAFF,TGTGCCAGCTCATCGGGCGGGGCAGGGTTGAACACTGAAGCTTTCTTT
TRBJ1-6,-,many,TRBV27,CASTKRGEIGSPLHF,TGTGCCAGCACCAAACGGGGGGAAATAGGTTCACCCCTCCACTTT
TRBJ1-5,TRBD1,many,TRBV6-1,CASSGRTGFGNQPQHF,TGTGCCAGCAGTGGACGGACAGGGTTTGGCAATCAGCCCCAGCATTTT
TRBJ2-2,-,-,TRBV15,CATSRSAVSTGELFF,TGTGCCACCAGCAGATCCGCTGTTAGCACCGGGGAGCTGTTTTTT
TRBJ1-2,-,-,TRBV30,CAWRSRVGYGYTF,TGTGCCTGGAGGTCTCGGGTAGGGTATGGCTACACCTTC